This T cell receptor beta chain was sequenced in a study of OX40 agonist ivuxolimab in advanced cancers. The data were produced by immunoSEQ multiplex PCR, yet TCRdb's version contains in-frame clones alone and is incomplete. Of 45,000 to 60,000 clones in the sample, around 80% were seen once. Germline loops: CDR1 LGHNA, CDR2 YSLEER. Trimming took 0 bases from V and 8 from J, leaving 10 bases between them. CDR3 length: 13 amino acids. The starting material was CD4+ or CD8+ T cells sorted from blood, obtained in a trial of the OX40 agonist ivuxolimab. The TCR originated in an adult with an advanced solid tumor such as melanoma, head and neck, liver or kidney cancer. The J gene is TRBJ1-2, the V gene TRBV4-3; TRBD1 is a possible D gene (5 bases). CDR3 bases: TGCGCCAGCAGCCAAGATAGGGGAAGAGGCTACACCTTC. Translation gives CASSQDRGRGYTF.